The clone carrying this T cell receptor (beta chain) appeared a few times. Sequence at one end of the junction differs from germline and may be a read error. From germline, CDR1 is SSHAT and CDR2 FNYEAQ (reference sequence). The CDR3 consists of 14 residues. This sample is drawn from a study of Graves' ophthalmopathy and Graves' hyperthyroidism. Amplification of the TCR beta CDR3 regions used RNA transcripts (as template). The library came from an HTBI-primed first-round RT-PCR and a second-round multiplex PCR. TCRdb passed the multiplex PCR reads through MiXCR, listing each CDR3 protein once. The table has a few hundred thousand distinct CDR3 sequences, about a sixth seen once; the top ten hold roughly 2.4%.

This chain uses TRBV7-7 with TRBJ2-5, with D possibly TRBD1 on 6 matching bases. This TCR came from an adult woman with stable Graves' hyperthyroidism. Sequencing used peripheral blood. CDR3 residues: CASSRDRSQETQYF. Written as DNA, the CDR3 is TGTGCTAGCAGCCGCGACAGGAGTCAAGAGACCCAGTACTTC.